Sequencing of this T cell receptor (beta chain) was carried out in a study of cytomegalovirus exposure and HLA in healthy donors. Whole-study findings and limits: HLA-A and HLA-B allele assignments for most subjects were reportedly predicted accurately using TCR beta sequences.

CDR1 and CDR2 from the germline V gene are MNHNS and SASEGT. This CDR3 has 12 residues. Trimming took 3 bases from V and 7 from J, leaving 7 bases between them. In the case of this clone: The target antigen is unknown.

Primers included in the PCR were 60 Vbeta and 13 Jbeta primers. Assay: immunoSEQ multiplex PCR; the TCRdb copy retains only in-frame clones and omits some. The sample records 150,000 to 180,000 clones, 80% to 90% being singletons. Input material: PBMCs. The rearrangement uses TRBV6-1 and TRBJ1-5; tentative D call: TRBD1 (5 bases). This TCR was sampled from a woman aged 18-29 years in good health and CMV-seronegative. DNA for the CDR3: TGTGCCAGCAGTGAGGGGCGACAGCCCCAGCATTTT. It translates to CASSEGRQPQHF.